Presented here are 3 T cell receptor beta chains from one specimen sequenced in a study of early T cells in non-severe SARS-CoV-2 infection. TCRdb independently ran MiXCR on the 5' RACE reads; one entry per CDR3 protein. The sample has fewer than 120,000 distinct CDR3 sequences, about 12% seen once. This specimen was whole blood, taken at baseline. These receptors came from an adult who was a healthcare worker with PCR-confirmed SARS-CoV-2 infection or an uninfected control (not recorded which).

This clonotype was seen a few times. The rearrangement links TRBV29-1 to TRBJ1-3; weak D call: TRBD1 (6 bases). Trimming took off 3 bases at V and 6 bases at J, with 9 bases between the two ends. Germline V CDR1 and CDR2: SQVTM, ANQGSEA. The CDR3 consists of 12 residues. The CDR3, as DNA: TGCAGCGTTGATCGGGGGGCAAACACCATATATTTT. This encodes CSVDRGANTIYF.

The chain recombines TRBV28 with TRBJ1-6; D unclear. Germline loops: CDR1 MDHEN, CDR2 SYDVKM. Trimming took 6 bases from V and 8 from J, leaving 8 bases between them. This CDR3 contains 12 residues. CDR3 loop: CASSPLDSPLHF. The DNA for the CDR3 is TGTGCCAGCAGCCCCCTTGATTCACCCCTCCACTTT.

This clonotype came up a few times. This chain links TRBV24-1 with TRBJ2-1; TRBD2 might be the D (6 bases). The ends were cut back, 9 bases at V and 1 base at J, with 9 bases in the middle. Per germline, CDR1 KGHDR and CDR2 SFDVKD. This CDR3 comprises 13 residues. The CDR3 nucleotides read TGTGCCACCGGGACTTCTTCCTACAATGAGCAGTTCTTC. Translation: CATGTSSYNEQFF.